This TCR beta chain stems from a study of shared clonotypes between healthy human individuals. Genomic DNA of every subset was divided equally among multiple immunoSEQ plates. Replicate PCRs for unsorted PBMC used 300 ng DNA (approximately 30,000 T cell genomes). Sequenced by immunoSEQ multiplex PCR; TCRdb stores in-frame clones only, minus some. The sample holds about half a million clones, roughly 80% seen once. With respect to this clone: The antigen is not known.

Findings and caveats of the study: Clonotype sharing among donors likely depends on sequencing depth.

This TCR was sampled from a woman aged 35 to 49 in good health. Some clones in this sample may be carry-over from other donors' samples. Sequencing was performed on PBMCs.

CDR3 in amino acids: CASSVESWAGPYNEQFF. CDR3 DNA sequence: TGTGCCAGCAGCGTAGAATCGTGGGCGGGGCCTTACAATGAGCAGTTCTTC. The chain recombines TRBV9 with TRBJ2-1, with D maybe TRBD2 (6 bases). CDR3 length equals 17 residues. In germline, CDR1 is SGDLS, CDR2 YYNGEE. Trimming removed 0 bases from V and 4 bases from J, with 17 bases in between.